Here is one T cell receptor beta chain with its context. What it binds is unknown. This record belongs to a study of graft-versus-host responses after intestinal transplantation. This CDR3 is 14 amino acids long. V lost 5 bases, J lost 9 bases, and 17 bases lay in between. From germline, CDR1 is LNHDA and CDR2 SQIVND (reference sequence). Method: immunoSEQ multiplex PCR; TCRdb's copy keeps in-frame clones and lacks some. The sample yields 95,000 to 150,000 clones, approximately 92% seen once. Source: unstimulated CD4+ T cells sorted from spleen or lymph node cells, taken before intestinal transplant. The rearrangement joins TRBV19 to TRBJ1-5; a weak D match, TRBD1 (5 bases). The source is a human donor who received an intestinal transplant. The CDR3 here is CASSQGRGATPQHF. CDR3 bases: TGTGCCAGTAGTCAAGGTAGGGGAGCCACGCCCCAGCATTTT.